This T cell receptor (beta chain) is from a study of Graves' ophthalmopathy and Graves' hyperthyroidism. This clonotype was observed at least ten times. Deletions cut 6 bases from V and 6 bases from J, with 17 bases between. Per the germline V gene, CDR1 is SNHLY and CDR2 is FYNNEI. The CDR3 loop spans 14 amino acids. Amplified material comprised TCR beta CDR3 regions derived from RNA transcripts. Following a first-round RT-PCR that used HTBI primers, a second-round multiplex PCR was carried out. TCRdb re-called the multiplex PCR reads with MiXCR, one entry per CDR3 protein. Of about 550,000 distinct CDR3 sequences detected, 35% to 40% appear once; the ten largest clones hold about 4.1%.

The V gene is TRBV2, the J gene TRBJ1-1; tentatively, D is TRBD1 (6 bases). The clonotype was recovered from an adult man with Graves' hyperthyroidism. Sequencing used peripheral blood or thyroid tissue (not recorded which). CDR3 in DNA: TGTGCCAGCAGGGCGCGACAGGATTTAGCTGAAGCTTTCTTT. Its protein product is CASRARQDLAEAFF.